Listed below are T cell receptor beta chains from one sample, sequenced in a study of blood T cell repertoires in COVID-19. Repertoires were generated with immunoSEQ multiplex PCR, while TCRdb's copy carries only in-frame clones and drops some. Seen here are about 130,000 clones, about 89% observed once, and the top ten hold 11%. Sequenced input: peripheral blood. These receptors were collected from a woman in her seventies with COVID-19, enrolled during active disease. CDR3s include the opening cysteine and the closing phenylalanine or tryptophan. The D gene is left open where the match is weak. Where a row states a size, it is once, few, many or the class of an expanded clone; other rows omit it.

v_gene	abundance	d_gene	j_gene	CDR3nt	CDR3aa
TRBV9	-	-	TRBJ2-1	TGTGCCAGCACCCAACGGGCGGGGACCTACAATGAGCAGTTCTTC	CASTQRAGTYNEQFF
TRBV5-4	-	TRBD2	TRBJ2-5	TGTGCCAGCAGCTTGAGGGGACTAGACGGGACCCAGTACTTC	CASSLRGLDGTQYF
TRBV14	-	TRBD2	TRBJ2-3	TGTGCCAGCAGCCAAGTATTTAGCGGGGGAGGGGATACGCAGTATTTT	CASSQVFSGGGDTQYF
TRBV15	-	-	TRBJ2-7	TGTGCCACCAGAGCAGGGTTCCATTCCTACGAGCAGTACTTC	CATRAGFHSYEQYF
TRBV7-9	-	TRBD2	TRBJ2-5	TGTGCCAGCAGCACCTCTAGCGGGGTGATAGAGACCCAGTACTTC	CASSTSSGVIETQYF
TRBV11-2	-	-	TRBJ1-5	TGTGCCAGCAGCTTAGATCTGTGGGCAGGGAATGGTCAGCCCCAGCATTTT	CASSLDLWAGNGQPQHF
TRBV9	-	TRBD1	TRBJ1-2	TGTGCCAGCAGCGTAGACAGGGGCGGCTATGGCTACACCTTC	CASSVDRGGYGYTF
TRBV6-1	-	-	TRBJ1-2	TGTGCCAGCAGTGAAGGTGCTAGCTTCATCGGCTACACCTTC	CASSEGASFIGYTF
TRBV28	-	-	TRBJ2-3	TGTGCCAGCAGGCAACAGGCACTTAGAGCCACAGATACGCAGTATTTT	CASRQQALRATDTQYF
TRBV5-8	-	-	TRBJ2-1	TGTGCCAGCAGCCGCCGGGACAAATACAATGAGCAGTTCTTC	CASSRRDKYNEQFF
TRBV4-1	-	TRBD1	TRBJ1-1	TGCGCCAGCAGCTTACGACTAATCGACAGGGCTAACACTGAAGCTTTCTTT	CASSLRLIDRANTEAFF
TRBV30	-	-	TRBJ1-5	TGTGCCTGGACGGTGGGAGGGAACAATCAGCCCCAGCATTTT	CAWTVGGNNQPQHF
TRBV5-4	-	TRBD1	TRBJ1-4	TGTGCCAGCAGCTTGGACAGGGGGCAGGCTGAAAAACTGTTTTTT	CASSLDRGQAEKLFF
TRBV7-3	-	TRBD2	TRBJ2-3	TGTGCCAGCAGCTTGGGGACTAGCGGGGATACGCAGTATTTT	CASSLGTSGDTQYF
TRBV5-1	-	TRBD1	TRBJ1-2	TGCGCCAGCAGCTTCGACAGGGGACGGGGCTACACCTTC	CASSFDRGRGYTF
TRBV5-1	-	TRBD1	TRBJ2-7	TGCGCCAGCTGGGACAGGGTTCACGAGCAGTACTTC	CASWDRVHEQYF
TRBV1	-	-	TRBJ2-1	TGCACCAGCAGCCTAAACCAGCGGGGGGTTGACAATGAGCAGTTCTTC	CTSSLNQRGVDNEQFF
TRBV7-9	-	TRBD1	TRBJ2-3	TGTGCCAGCAGCTTATGGACAGGGGGCGCGGATACGCAGTATTTT	CASSLWTGGADTQYF
TRBV27	-	TRBD1	TRBJ2-7	TGTGCCAGCAGCCGCCCGGGACAGCCAACGAAGCAGTACTTC	CASSRPGQPTKQYF
TRBV27	many	TRBD2	TRBJ2-2	TGTGCCAGCAGTGCGACTAGCGGGGTGAACACCGGGGAGCTGTTTTTT	CASSATSGVNTGELFF
TRBV28	-	-	TRBJ2-7	TGTGCCAGCAGTTTATCCGACAAAGCCTACGAGCAGTACTTC	CASSLSDKAYEQYF
TRBV4-1	-	-	TRBJ1-5	TGCGCCAGCAGCCAAGATTCGGGGGGCGGTCAGCCCCAGCATTTT	CASSQDSGGGQPQHF
TRBV10-3	-	TRBD1	TRBJ2-3	TGTGCCACACTCTCGGGACAGGGTCGCACAGATACGCAGTATTTT	CATLSGQGRTDTQYF
TRBV30	few	TRBD2	TRBJ2-2	TGTGCTTTACCGGCGGGGGGGCTGGGCACCGGGGAGCTGTTTTTT	CALPAGGLGTGELFF
TRBV28	-	TRBD1	TRBJ1-4	TGTGCCAGCAGTTTAGGGGGGACAGTGAATGAAAAACTGTTTTTT	CASSLGGTVNEKLFF
TRBV5-4	-	TRBD1	TRBJ1-2	TGTGCCAGCAGCATAGAACCGGGACAGGGGGCTGGCTACACCTTC	CASSIEPGQGAGYTF
TRBV7-2	-	-	TRBJ1-2	TGTGCCAGCAGCTCATTCGCGGGCGACTATGGCTACACCTTC	CASSSFAGDYGYTF
TRBV10-3	few	-	TRBJ2-5	TGTGCCTCGGCGACTAGTGAAGAGACCCAGTACTTC	CASATSEETQYF
TRBV5-1	-	TRBD2	TRBJ2-1	TGCGCCAGCAGCATAACTAGCGGGGCGAACAATGAGCAGTTCTTC	CASSITSGANNEQFF
TRBV5-4	-	-	TRBJ1-6	TGTGCCAGCAGCTTCCGGGACTTCAATTCACCCCTCCACTTT	CASSFRDFNSPLHF
TRBV10-1	-	TRBD1	TRBJ2-7	TGCGCCAGCAGCCTGACAGGGGATACCTACGAGCAGTACTTC	CASSLTGDTYEQYF
TRBV6-5	-	TRBD1	TRBJ1-5	TGTGCCAGCAGTCTTGGACAGGGCCGGGGTCAGCCCCAGCATTTT	CASSLGQGRGQPQHF
TRBV5-6	-	TRBD2	TRBJ2-2	TGTGCCAGCAGCTTTGGAACTAGCGGGGGGAACACCGGGGAGCTGTTTTTT	CASSFGTSGGNTGELFF
TRBV6-5	-	-	TRBJ1-6	TGTGCCAGCAGTTATCAAGTTCAGGATTCACCCCTCCACTTT	CASSYQVQDSPLHF
TRBV6-1	-	TRBD1	TRBJ1-6	TGTGCCAGCAGTGACAGGGACAGATTTCACTCCTATAATTCACCCCTCCACTTT	CASSDRDRFHSYNSPLHF
TRBV29-1	-	TRBD1	TRBJ1-1	TGCAGCGTTGAACCACTTGGCAGGGGGCTGGAAGCTTTCTTT	CSVEPLGRGLEAFF
TRBV12-3/TRBV12-4	once	-	TRBJ2-7	TGTGCCAGCAGTTCCTTCGGAGGGAACGAGCAGTACTTC	CASSSFGGNEQYF
TRBV15	-	-	TRBJ2-7	TGTGCCACCAGCAGAGAAAGCGCGGCCCTTTCCTACGAGCAGTACTTC	CATSRESAALSYEQYF
TRBV19	-	-	TRBJ2-7	TGTGCCAGTAGTACTTCAACAGGGAACGAGCAGTACTTC	CASSTSTGNEQYF
TRBV11-1	once	TRBD1	TRBJ2-1	TGTGCCAGCAGCTTTAGGACAGGACGCTCCTACAATGAGCAGTTCTTC	CASSFRTGRSYNEQFF
TRBV20-1	-	-	TRBJ1-4	TGCAGTGCTAGTCAGGGCAAGGGGAATGAAAAACTGTTTTTT	CSASQGKGNEKLFF
TRBV15	-	-	TRBJ1-6	TGTGCCACCAGCAGAGATGCAGGGAATGGATCACCCCTCCACTTT	CATSRDAGNGSPLHF
TRBV28	-	-	TRBJ2-3	TGTGCCAGCGGCGGGGCAGGGATAGATACGCAGTATTTT	CASGGAGIDTQYF
TRBV19	-	-	TRBJ2-4	TGTGCCAGTAGTATCTACAGCGGGGGACAGAAAAACATTCAGTACTTC	CASSIYSGGQKNIQYF
TRBV3-1/TRBV3-2	-	TRBD1	TRBJ1-1	TGTGCCAGCAGGCGACAGGGGCCGAACACTGAAGCTTTCTTT	CASRRQGPNTEAFF
TRBV7-9	-	TRBD1	TRBJ2-7	TGTGCCAGCAGCTTATCAGGGGGCAATTACGAGCAGTACTTC	CASSLSGGNYEQYF
TRBV11-2	-	TRBD1	TRBJ1-2	TGTGCCAGCAGCTTGACAGGGCCTTATGGCTACACCTTC	CASSLTGPYGYTF
TRBV14	-	TRBD1	TRBJ2-7	TGTGCCAGCAGCCTACGACAGGGGAGCTCCTACGAGCAGTACTTC	CASSLRQGSSYEQYF
TRBV15	-	TRBD2	TRBJ2-2	TGTGCCACCAGCAGAGATGGGGTAGCGGGGGGTTGGAACACCGGGGAGCTGTTTTTT	CATSRDGVAGGWNTGELFF
TRBV30	-	TRBD1	TRBJ1-4	TGTGCCTGGGGGACAGGGGGCTCTAATGAAAAACTGTTTTTT	CAWGTGGSNEKLFF
TRBV5-1	-	TRBD1	TRBJ2-3	TGCGCCAGCAGCTTGGGGCACGGACAGGGGGCTACAGATACGCAGTATTTT	CASSLGHGQGATDTQYF
TRBV3-1/TRBV3-2	-	-	TRBJ1-2	TGTGCCAGCAGCCAGGAGTCATTTTATGGCTACACCTTC	CASSQESFYGYTF
TRBV29-1	-	TRBD1	TRBJ2-7	TGCAGCGTGGCCGGGACAGACTCCTACGAGCAGTACTTC	CSVAGTDSYEQYF
TRBV4-1	once	TRBD1	TRBJ2-5	TGCGCCAGCAGCCAAGATGGGACAGGGTTTCACGAGACCCAGTACTTC	CASSQDGTGFHETQYF
TRBV5-5	-	-	TRBJ2-5	TGTGCCAGCAGCCGCTTCGGGGGAGAAGAGACCCAGTACTTC	CASSRFGGEETQYF